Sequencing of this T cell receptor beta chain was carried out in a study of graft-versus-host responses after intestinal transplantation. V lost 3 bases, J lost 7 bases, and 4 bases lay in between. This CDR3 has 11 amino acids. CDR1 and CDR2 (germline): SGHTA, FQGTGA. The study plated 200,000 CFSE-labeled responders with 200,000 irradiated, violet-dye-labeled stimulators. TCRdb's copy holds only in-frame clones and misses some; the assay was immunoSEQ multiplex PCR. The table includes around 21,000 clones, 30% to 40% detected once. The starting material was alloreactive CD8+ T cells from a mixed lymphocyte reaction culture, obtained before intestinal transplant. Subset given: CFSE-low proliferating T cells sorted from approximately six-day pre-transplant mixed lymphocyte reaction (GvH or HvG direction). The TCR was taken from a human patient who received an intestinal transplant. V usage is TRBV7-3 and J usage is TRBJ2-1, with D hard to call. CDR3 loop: CASSLGNEQFF. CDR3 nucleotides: TGTGCCAGCAGCTTGGGAAATGAGCAGTTCTTC.